These T cell receptor beta chains were read from a single sample in a study of control samples from healthy donors and cancer patients. Only in-frame clones appear in the TCRdb table, and some are missing; sequencing was by immunoSEQ multiplex PCR. The sample includes about 130,000 clones, approximately 92% of them seen just once. What was sequenced was blood. Source of these receptors: a middle-aged man in good health. The CDR3 runs from the conserved cysteine through the conserved F or W. A D gene is named only where the DNA matches it firmly. Size tells how often a clone was seen (once, few, many) or the class of an expanded clone, and some rows leave it out.

j_call: TRBJ2-7; clone_size: .; d_call: .; v_call: TRBV30; cdr3_nt: TGTGCCTGGAGTGTAGGGCAGGGCAACGGATTTTACGAGCAGTACTTC; cdr3_aa: CAWSVGQGNGFYEQYF
j_call: TRBJ1-5; clone_size: .; d_call: .; v_call: TRBV6-5; cdr3_nt: TGTGCCAGCAGTTACCAGCCCCAGCATTTT; cdr3_aa: CASSYQPQHF
j_call: TRBJ2-7; clone_size: .; d_call: TRBD1; v_call: TRBV6-5; cdr3_nt: TGTGCCAGCAGCCTTAGGACAGGGGGCCAAAACGAGCAGTACTTC; cdr3_aa: CASSLRTGGQNEQYF
j_call: TRBJ2-1; clone_size: .; d_call: TRBD1; v_call: TRBV19; cdr3_nt: TGTGCCAGTAGTAGGGTAAGGACAGGCGGAAATGAGCAGTTCTTC; cdr3_aa: CASSRVRTGGNEQFF
j_call: TRBJ1-1; clone_size: .; d_call: TRBD1; v_call: TRBV12-5; cdr3_nt: TGTGCTAGTGGTTTGGGGGACAGGCGGAACGCTGAAGCTTTCTTT; cdr3_aa: CASGLGDRRNAEAFF
j_call: TRBJ1-4; clone_size: .; d_call: .; v_call: TRBV28; cdr3_nt: TGTGCCAGCAGTGGGGGGGGGACGGATGAAAAACTGTTTTTT; cdr3_aa: CASSGGGTDEKLFF
j_call: TRBJ2-1; clone_size: .; d_call: .; v_call: TRBV7-3; cdr3_nt: TGTGCCAGCAGCCTTCCGGGCAGGGCCCATGAGCAGTTCTTC; cdr3_aa: CASSLPGRAHEQFF
j_call: TRBJ1-1; clone_size: .; d_call: .; v_call: TRBV5-5; cdr3_nt: TGTGCCAGCAGCTTTGAACTCGGCCGGGGTAACACTGAAGCTTTCTTT; cdr3_aa: CASSFELGRGNTEAFF
j_call: TRBJ2-7; clone_size: .; d_call: .; v_call: TRBV11-1; cdr3_nt: TGTGCCAGCAGCTTAGGAGTAGGGGGCTACGAGCAGTACTTC; cdr3_aa: CASSLGVGGYEQYF
j_call: TRBJ2-5; clone_size: .; d_call: TRBD2; v_call: TRBV5-6; cdr3_nt: TGTGCCAGCAGCTTTTTGGGGGGGCAAGAGACCCAGTACTTC; cdr3_aa: CASSFLGGQETQYF
j_call: TRBJ1-5; clone_size: .; d_call: .; v_call: TRBV6-9; cdr3_nt: TGTGCAGATCACCCCAGGCCCGGGACCCTGGTGGGGAGTAGACCCCAGCATTTT; cdr3_aa: CADHPRPGTLVGSRPQHF
j_call: TRBJ2-7; clone_size: .; d_call: .; v_call: TRBV3-1/TRBV3-2; cdr3_nt: TGTGCCAGCAGCCAGGTCGGACAGTACGAGCAGTACTTC; cdr3_aa: CASSQVGQYEQYF
j_call: TRBJ2-1; clone_size: .; d_call: .; v_call: TRBV19; cdr3_nt: TGTGCCAGTAGTAGGTCATCAGGGGGGAAATACAATGAGCAGTTCTTC; cdr3_aa: CASSRSSGGKYNEQFF
j_call: TRBJ1-6; clone_size: .; d_call: .; v_call: TRBV10-2; cdr3_nt: TGCGCCAGCAGTGTCTCGGGGGACGGTTCACCCCTCCACTTT; cdr3_aa: CASSVSGDGSPLHF
j_call: TRBJ1-1; clone_size: once; d_call: .; v_call: TRBV9; cdr3_nt: TGTGCCAGCAGCGTCCGCGGGGGGGCGGGGCAGGCTTTCTTT; cdr3_aa: CASSVRGGAGQAFF
j_call: TRBJ1-6; clone_size: once; d_call: TRBD1; v_call: TRBV28; cdr3_nt: TGTGCCAGCAGCCACCGACAGGGCATGAATAATTCACCCCTCCACTTT; cdr3_aa: CASSHRQGMNNSPLHF
j_call: TRBJ2-7; clone_size: .; d_call: .; v_call: TRBV5-1; cdr3_nt: TGCGCCAGCAGCTTGGCCCCGGGGCCAGGGACCCACGAGCAGTACTTC; cdr3_aa: CASSLAPGPGTHEQYF
j_call: TRBJ2-3; clone_size: few; d_call: TRBD2; v_call: TRBV5-1; cdr3_nt: TGCGCCAGCAGCCCCCCCCCTAGCGGGGGGGGCACAGATACGCAGTATTTT; cdr3_aa: CASSPPPSGGGTDTQYF
j_call: TRBJ2-1; clone_size: .; d_call: TRBD2; v_call: TRBV6-1; cdr3_nt: TGTGCCAGCAGTGAAGCCCTAGCGGGGGGGTGGAATGAGCAGTTCTTC; cdr3_aa: CASSEALAGGWNEQFF
j_call: TRBJ2-7; clone_size: .; d_call: TRBD2; v_call: TRBV5-6; cdr3_nt: TGTGCCAGCACCGGGAGCCAGCGGGGATACTACGAGCAGTACTTC; cdr3_aa: CASTGSQRGYYEQYF
j_call: TRBJ2-7; clone_size: .; d_call: .; v_call: TRBV5-6; cdr3_nt: TGTGCCAGCAGCTTACTCGGGGACTACGAGCAGTACTTC; cdr3_aa: CASSLLGDYEQYF
j_call: TRBJ1-1; clone_size: .; d_call: .; v_call: TRBV10-3; cdr3_nt: TGTGCCATCAGGGTCGTAGAAGACACTGAAGCTTTCTTT; cdr3_aa: CAIRVVEDTEAFF
j_call: TRBJ1-3; clone_size: .; d_call: TRBD1; v_call: TRBV2; cdr3_nt: TGTGCCAGCAGTGAATCCACTACAGGGGCTGGAAACACCATATATTTT; cdr3_aa: CASSESTTGAGNTIYF
j_call: TRBJ1-1; clone_size: .; d_call: .; v_call: TRBV19; cdr3_nt: TGTGCCAGTAGTATAGGGACGGTCCCTAAAGCTTTCTTT; cdr3_aa: CASSIGTVPKAFF
j_call: TRBJ2-2; clone_size: once; d_call: .; v_call: TRBV18; cdr3_nt: TGTGCCAGCTCACCAGCCCAGGGCTTCGCCGGGGAGCTGTTTTTT; cdr3_aa: CASSPAQGFAGELFF
j_call: TRBJ2-3; clone_size: once; d_call: TRBD2; v_call: TRBV2; cdr3_nt: TGTGCCAGCAGTGTCACTAGCGGGAGCACAGATACGCAGTATTTT; cdr3_aa: CASSVTSGSTDTQYF
j_call: TRBJ1-3; clone_size: .; d_call: TRBD1; v_call: TRBV28; cdr3_nt: TGTGCCAGCAGTTTATTAGGGGGCGCTTCTGGAAACACCATATATTTT; cdr3_aa: CASSLLGGASGNTIYF
j_call: TRBJ1-1; clone_size: .; d_call: TRBD1; v_call: TRBV9; cdr3_nt: TGTGCCAGCAGCGCGAGGGGGTCACAGGGGGCGCACACTGAAGCTTTCTTT; cdr3_aa: CASSARGSQGAHTEAFF
j_call: TRBJ1-5; clone_size: .; d_call: TRBD1; v_call: TRBV2; cdr3_nt: TGTGCCAGCAGTAGGGACAGCAGCAATCAGCCCCAGCATTTT; cdr3_aa: CASSRDSSNQPQHF
j_call: TRBJ1-2; clone_size: .; d_call: .; v_call: TRBV30; cdr3_nt: TGTGCCTGGAGTGTTGGCGTCGGCTACACCTTC; cdr3_aa: CAWSVGVGYTF
j_call: TRBJ2-5; clone_size: .; d_call: .; v_call: TRBV18; cdr3_nt: TGTGCCAGCTCACTTCGGGGCGGAGAGACCCAGTACTTC; cdr3_aa: CASSLRGGETQYF
j_call: TRBJ2-2; clone_size: once; d_call: .; v_call: TRBV5-4; cdr3_nt: TGTGCCAGCAGCTTGGAAACCGGGGTTTCCGGGGAGCTGTTTTTT; cdr3_aa: CASSLETGVSGELFF
j_call: TRBJ2-3; clone_size: .; d_call: .; v_call: TRBV7-9; cdr3_nt: TGTGCCAGCAGCACCTCCGCGGATACGCAGTATTTT; cdr3_aa: CASSTSADTQYF
j_call: TRBJ1-2; clone_size: once; d_call: TRBD1; v_call: TRBV5-5; cdr3_nt: TGTGCCAGCAGCTTGGAGGACAGGCTAGTAGGCTACACCTTC; cdr3_aa: CASSLEDRLVGYTF
j_call: TRBJ2-2; clone_size: .; d_call: .; v_call: TRBV6-5; cdr3_nt: TGTGCCAGCAGTTACTCGTGGGGGGCGGACACCGGGGAGCTGTTTTTT; cdr3_aa: CASSYSWGADTGELFF
j_call: TRBJ1-2; clone_size: once; d_call: TRBD1; v_call: TRBV4-1; cdr3_nt: TGCGCCAGCAGCCGCATCGAGGGGGCGTCTGGCTACACCTTC; cdr3_aa: CASSRIEGASGYTF
j_call: TRBJ2-7; clone_size: .; d_call: .; v_call: TRBV7-8; cdr3_nt: TGTGCCAGCAGCTCCCGGTCTGGGGGAACCTCCTACGAGCAGTACTTC; cdr3_aa: CASSSRSGGTSYEQYF
j_call: TRBJ2-5; clone_size: .; d_call: .; v_call: TRBV7-2; cdr3_nt: TGTGCCAGCAGCTCCAGGGGTTTACCAGAGACCCAGTACTTC; cdr3_aa: CASSSRGLPETQYF
j_call: TRBJ1-2; clone_size: .; d_call: TRBD1; v_call: TRBV2; cdr3_nt: TGTGCCAGCAGTGAGATGGGACAGACCTATGGCTACACCTTC; cdr3_aa: CASSEMGQTYGYTF
j_call: TRBJ2-7; clone_size: .; d_call: TRBD1; v_call: TRBV29-1; cdr3_nt: TGCAGCGCCGACAGGGGCCCTCCCTACGAGCAGTACTTC; cdr3_aa: CSADRGPPYEQYF
j_call: TRBJ2-7; clone_size: .; d_call: .; v_call: TRBV18; cdr3_nt: TGTGCCAGCTCTCGGTCAGACGCCTACGAGCAGTACTTC; cdr3_aa: CASSRSDAYEQYF
j_call: TRBJ2-3; clone_size: .; d_call: TRBD1; v_call: TRBV4-2; cdr3_nt: TGTGCCAGCAGCCAAGATGGGGACGGCTCAGGGGGAGATACGCAGTATTTT; cdr3_aa: CASSQDGDGSGGDTQYF
j_call: TRBJ2-1; clone_size: .; d_call: TRBD2; v_call: TRBV7-9; cdr3_nt: TGTGCCAGCAGCCCAGCGGGGGGCGACTACAATGAGCAGTTCTTC; cdr3_aa: CASSPAGGDYNEQFF
j_call: TRBJ1-3; clone_size: .; d_call: .; v_call: TRBV29-1; cdr3_nt: TGCAGCGTTGAAGAGTGGAAAACCTCTGGAAACACCATATATTTT; cdr3_aa: CSVEEWKTSGNTIYF